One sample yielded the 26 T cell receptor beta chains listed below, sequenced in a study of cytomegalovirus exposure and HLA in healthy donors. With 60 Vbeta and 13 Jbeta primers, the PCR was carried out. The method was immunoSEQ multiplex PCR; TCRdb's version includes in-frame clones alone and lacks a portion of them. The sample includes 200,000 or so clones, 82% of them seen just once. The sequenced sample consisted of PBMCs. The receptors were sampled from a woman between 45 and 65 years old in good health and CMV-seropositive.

Here the CDR3 DNA reads TGTGCCAGCAGTTTAGGTTCGGGACAGGGGTACTATGGCTACACCTTC. This translates into CASSLGSGQGYYGYTF. The chain combines TRBV28 with TRBJ1-2; 10 nucleotides match TRBD1. V lost 2 bases and J lost 3; bases outside the gene matches: 6. Germline CDR1 and CDR2: MDHEN and SYDVKM. This CDR3 has 16 amino acids.

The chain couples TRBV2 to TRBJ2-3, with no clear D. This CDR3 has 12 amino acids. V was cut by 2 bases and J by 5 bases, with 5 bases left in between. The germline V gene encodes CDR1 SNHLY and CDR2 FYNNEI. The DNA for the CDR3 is TGTGCCAGCAGTGAATTCGGAGATACGCAGTATTTT. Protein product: CASSEFGDTQYF.

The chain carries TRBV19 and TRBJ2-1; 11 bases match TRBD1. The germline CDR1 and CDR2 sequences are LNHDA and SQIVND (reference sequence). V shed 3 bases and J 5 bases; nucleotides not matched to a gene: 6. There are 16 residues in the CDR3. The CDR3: CASSIWTGGGNNEQFF. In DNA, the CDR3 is TGTGCCAGTAGTATCTGGACAGGGGGCGGAAACAATGAGCAGTTCTTC.

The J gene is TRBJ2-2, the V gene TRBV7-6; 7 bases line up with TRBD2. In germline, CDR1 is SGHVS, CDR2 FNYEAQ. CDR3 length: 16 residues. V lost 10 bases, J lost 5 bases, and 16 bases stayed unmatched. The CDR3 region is CAIISGAGALTGELFF. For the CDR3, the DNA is TGTGCCATCATATCCGGGGCGGGAGCTTTAACCGGGGAGCTGTTTTTT.

The CDR3, as DNA: TGTGCCAGCAGGGGGACAGGGGTCTACGAGCAGTACTTC. This sequence encodes CASRGTGVYEQYF. The chain carries TRBV2 and TRBJ2-5, with 10 bases identical to TRBD1. The closer fit of TRBJ2-7 to the DNA end suggests the J call may be wrong. This CDR3 has 13 amino acids. The germline V gene has CDR1 SNHLY and CDR2 FYNNEI.

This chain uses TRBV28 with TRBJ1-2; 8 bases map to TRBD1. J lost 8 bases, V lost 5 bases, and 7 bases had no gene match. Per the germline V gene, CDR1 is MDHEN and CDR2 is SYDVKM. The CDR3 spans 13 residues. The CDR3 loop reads CASSPGTGQGYTF. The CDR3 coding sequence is TGTGCCAGCAGTCCAGGGACAGGTCAAGGCTACACCTTC.

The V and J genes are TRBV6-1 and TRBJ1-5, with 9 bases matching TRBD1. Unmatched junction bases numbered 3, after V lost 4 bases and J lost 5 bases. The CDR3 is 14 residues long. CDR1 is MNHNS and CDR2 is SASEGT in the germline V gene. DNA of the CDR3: TGTGCCAGCAGTGTACAGGGGGCGGATCAGCCCCAGCATTTT. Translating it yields CASSVQGADQPQHF.

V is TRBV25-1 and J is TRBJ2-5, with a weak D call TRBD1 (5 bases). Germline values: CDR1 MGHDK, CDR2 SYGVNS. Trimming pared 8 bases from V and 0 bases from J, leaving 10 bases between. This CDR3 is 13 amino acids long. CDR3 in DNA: TGTGCCAGCGGACGGACAAACCAAGAGACCCAGTACTTC. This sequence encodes CASGRTNQETQYF.

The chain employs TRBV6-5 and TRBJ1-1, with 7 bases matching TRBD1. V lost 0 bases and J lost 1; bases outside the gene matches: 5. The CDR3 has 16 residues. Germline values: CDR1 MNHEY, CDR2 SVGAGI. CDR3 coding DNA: TGTGCCAGCAGTTACTCAGGGGGCCTTGCGAACACTGAAGCTTTCTTT. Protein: CASSYSGGLANTEAFF.

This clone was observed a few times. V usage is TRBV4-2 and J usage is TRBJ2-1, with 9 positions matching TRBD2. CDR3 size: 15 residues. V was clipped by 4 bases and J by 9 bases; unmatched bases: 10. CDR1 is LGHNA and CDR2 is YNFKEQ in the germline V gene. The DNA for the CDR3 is TGTGCCAGCAGCCCCCGTATAGCGGGAGTGGGTGAGCAGTTCTTC. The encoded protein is CASSPRIAGVGEQFF.

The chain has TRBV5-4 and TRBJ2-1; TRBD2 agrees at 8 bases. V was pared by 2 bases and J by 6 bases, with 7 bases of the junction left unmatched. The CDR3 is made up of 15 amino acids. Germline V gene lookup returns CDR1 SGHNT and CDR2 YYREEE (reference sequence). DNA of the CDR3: TGTGCCAGCAGCTTCCGACTAGCGTCCCTCAATGAGCAGTTCTTC. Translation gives CASSFRLASLNEQFF.

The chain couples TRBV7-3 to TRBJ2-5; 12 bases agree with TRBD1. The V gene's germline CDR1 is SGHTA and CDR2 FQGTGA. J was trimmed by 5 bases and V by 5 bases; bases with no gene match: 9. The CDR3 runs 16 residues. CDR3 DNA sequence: TGTGCCAGCAGCCTAGTGGGACAGGGGGCCGGGGAGACCCAGTACTTC. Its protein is CASSLVGQGAGETQYF.

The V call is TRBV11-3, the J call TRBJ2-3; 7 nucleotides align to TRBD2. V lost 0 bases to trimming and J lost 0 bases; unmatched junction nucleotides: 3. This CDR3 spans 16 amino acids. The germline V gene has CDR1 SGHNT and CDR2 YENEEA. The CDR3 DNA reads TGTGCCAGCAGCTTAGAAGGAGCGGGGAGCACAGATACGCAGTATTTT. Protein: CASSLEGAGSTDTQYF.

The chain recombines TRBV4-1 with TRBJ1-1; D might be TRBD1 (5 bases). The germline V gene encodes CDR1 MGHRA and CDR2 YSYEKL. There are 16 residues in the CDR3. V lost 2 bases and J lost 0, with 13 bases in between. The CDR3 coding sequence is TGCGCCAGCAGCCAAACTCAGGAGGGGATGAACACTGAAGCTTTCTTT. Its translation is CASSQTQEGMNTEAFF.

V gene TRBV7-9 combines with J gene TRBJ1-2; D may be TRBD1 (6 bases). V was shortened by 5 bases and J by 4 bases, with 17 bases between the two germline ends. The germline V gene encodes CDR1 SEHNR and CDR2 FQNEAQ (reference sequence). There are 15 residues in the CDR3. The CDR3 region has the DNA TGTGCCAGCAGCCGGGCAGGGGCGCAGAGCTATGGCTACACCTTC. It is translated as CASSRAGAQSYGYTF.

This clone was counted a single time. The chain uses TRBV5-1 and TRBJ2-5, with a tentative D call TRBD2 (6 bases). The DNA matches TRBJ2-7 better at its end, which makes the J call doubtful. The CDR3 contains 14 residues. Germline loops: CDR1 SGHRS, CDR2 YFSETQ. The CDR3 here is CASSSGGTNYEQYF. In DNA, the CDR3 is TGCGCCAGCAGCTCCGGAGGGACCAACTACGAGCAGTACTTC.

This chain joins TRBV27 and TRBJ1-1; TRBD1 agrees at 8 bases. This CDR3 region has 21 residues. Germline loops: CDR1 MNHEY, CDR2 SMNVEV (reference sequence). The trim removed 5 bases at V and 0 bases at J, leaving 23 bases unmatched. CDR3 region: CASSRYGKLGTGRNMNTEAFF. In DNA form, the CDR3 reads TGTGCCAGCAGTCGGTATGGGAAACTCGGGACAGGTAGAAACATGAACACTGAAGCTTTCTTT.

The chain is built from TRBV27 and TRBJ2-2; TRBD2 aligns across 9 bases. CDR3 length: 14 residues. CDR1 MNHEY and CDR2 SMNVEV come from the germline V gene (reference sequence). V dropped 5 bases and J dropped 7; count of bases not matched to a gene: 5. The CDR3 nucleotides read TGTGCCAGCAGTATAGCGGGAGCGATCGGGGAGCTGTTTTTT. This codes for CASSIAGAIGELFF.

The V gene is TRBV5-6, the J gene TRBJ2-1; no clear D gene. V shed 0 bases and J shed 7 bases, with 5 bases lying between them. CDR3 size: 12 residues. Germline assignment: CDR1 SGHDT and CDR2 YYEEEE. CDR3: CASSLATNEQFF. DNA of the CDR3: TGTGCCAGCAGCTTGGCCACTAATGAGCAGTTCTTC.

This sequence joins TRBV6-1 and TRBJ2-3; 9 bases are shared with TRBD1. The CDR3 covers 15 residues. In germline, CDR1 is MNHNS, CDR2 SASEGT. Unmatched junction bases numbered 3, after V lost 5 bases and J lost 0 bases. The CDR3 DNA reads TGTGCCAGCAGTTGGACAGGGGTTAGCACAGATACGCAGTATTTT. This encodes CASSWTGVSTDTQYF.

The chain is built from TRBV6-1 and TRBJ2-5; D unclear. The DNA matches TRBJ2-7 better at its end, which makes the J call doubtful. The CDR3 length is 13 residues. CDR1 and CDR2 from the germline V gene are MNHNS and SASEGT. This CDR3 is CASVRGINYEQYF. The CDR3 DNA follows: TGTGCCAGCGTTCGAGGAATTAACTACGAGCAGTACTTC.

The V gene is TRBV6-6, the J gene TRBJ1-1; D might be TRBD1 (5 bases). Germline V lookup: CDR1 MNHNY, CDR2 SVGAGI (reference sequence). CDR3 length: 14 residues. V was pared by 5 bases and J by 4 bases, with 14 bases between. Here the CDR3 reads CASSPPQGGTEAFF. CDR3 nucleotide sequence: TGTGCCAGCAGTCCCCCTCAGGGAGGCACTGAAGCTTTCTTT.

CDR3 residues: CAISEGLADGDTQYF. For the CDR3, the DNA is TGTGCCATCAGTGAAGGGCTAGCGGACGGAGATACGCAGTATTTT. The V gene is TRBV10-3, the J gene TRBJ2-3; TRBD2 matches at 7 bases. Unmatched junction bases numbered 8, after V lost 3 bases and J lost 5 bases. The length of the CDR3 is 15 residues. Germline V gives CDR1 ENHRY, CDR2 SYGVKD.

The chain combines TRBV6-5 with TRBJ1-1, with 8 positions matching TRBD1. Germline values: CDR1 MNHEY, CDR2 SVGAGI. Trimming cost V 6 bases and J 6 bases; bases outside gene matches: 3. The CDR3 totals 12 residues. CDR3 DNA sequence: TGTGCCAGCAGGCTGACAGGGGCTGAAGCTTTCTTT. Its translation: CASRLTGAEAFF.

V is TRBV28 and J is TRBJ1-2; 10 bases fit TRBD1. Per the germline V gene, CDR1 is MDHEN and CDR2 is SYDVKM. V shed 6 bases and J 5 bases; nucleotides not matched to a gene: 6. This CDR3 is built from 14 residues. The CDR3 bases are TGTGCCAGCAGAGGACAGGGGGGGGGTTATGGCTACACCTTC. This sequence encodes CASRGQGGGYGYTF.

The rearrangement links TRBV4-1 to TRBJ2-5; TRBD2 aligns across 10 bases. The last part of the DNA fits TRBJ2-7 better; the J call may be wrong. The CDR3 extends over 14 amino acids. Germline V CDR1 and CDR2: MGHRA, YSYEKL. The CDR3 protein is CASSPGLADYEQYF. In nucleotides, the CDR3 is TGCGCCAGCAGCCCAGGACTAGCGGACTACGAGCAGTACTTC.